These 27 T cell receptor beta chains share one sample of origin, sequenced in a study of STAT3 mutations in large granular lymphocyte leukemia. Broader study findings: Every T-LGLL patient had at least one immunodominant TCRbeta clonotype.

These receptors lack a known antigen. Sequencing used immunoSEQ multiplex PCR; TCRdb keeps in-frame clones, though not all of them. This sample has roughly 9,300 clones; approximately 87% occur once, and the top ten carry 84%. Input material: peripheral blood mononuclear cells. Source of these receptors: a man older than 75 with T-cell large granular lymphocyte leukemia. Some clones in this sample may be carry-over from other donors' samples.

A word on this clone: The final CDR3 position lacks the conserved phenylalanine or tryptophan, pointing to a likely read error. The DNA is left out, because the CDR3 cannot be placed on it with certainty; the CDR3 is given as TCRdb lists it. The chain joins TRBV25-1 to TRBJ1-1. The germline CDR1 and CDR2 sequences are MGHDK and SYGVNS. The CDR3 spans 10 residues, counting both ends. This chain's CDR3 is CASSRSGTGV.

The table lists this clone with a count of one. The J gene is TRBJ2-5, the V gene TRBV30; no reliable D call. The CDR3 has 13 residues. Per germline, CDR1 GTSNPN and CDR2 SVGIG (reference sequence). The V end was cut by 4 bases, the J end by 0 bases, with 9 bases between. CDR3 in amino acids: CAWNTLYQETQYF. CDR3 in DNA: TGTGCCTGGAATACACTGTACCAAGAGACCCAGTACTTC. Looking up the rest from reference TRBV30 and TRBJ2-5 gives the full variable domain: SQTIHQWPATLVQPVGSPLSLECTVEGTSNPNLYWYRQAAGRGLQLLFYSVGIGQISSEVPQNLSASRPQDRQFILSSKKLLLSDSGFYLCAWNTLYQETQYFGPGTRLLVL.

The chain is built from TRBV15 and TRBJ2-7, with a tentative D call TRBD2 (5 bases). CDR3 length: 13 residues. The V gene lost 0 bases and the J gene lost 6 bases, with 9 bases spanning the gap. The germline V gene encodes CDR1 LNHNV and CDR2 YYDKDF (reference sequence). CDR3 protein: CATSRDLEGEQYF. In DNA form, the CDR3 reads TGTGCCACCAGCAGAGATCTCGAGGGCGAGCAGTACTTC.

The rearrangement joins TRBV11-2 to TRBJ1-1; unclear D gene. This CDR3 contains 13 residues. V was pared by 1 base and J by 7 bases, with 10 bases between. CDR1 SGHAT and CDR2 FQNNGV come from the germline V gene. The CDR3 here is CASSLGESYEAFF. The CDR3, as DNA: TGTGCCAGCAGCTTAGGGGAAAGCTATGAAGCTTTCTTT.

This chain joins TRBV5-4 and TRBJ1-2; the match to TRBD1 covers 9 bases. Trimming at V came to 5 bases and at J to 3 bases, leaving 11 bases not matched to a gene. Germline CDR1 SGHNT, CDR2 YYREEE (reference sequence). The CDR3 covers 16 residues. CDR3 bases: TGTGCCAGCAGACTCACAGGGGGCATTCTAGACTATGGCTACACCTTC. It codes for CASRLTGGILDYGYTF.

The chain combines TRBV5-1 with TRBJ2-5; 10 positions agree with TRBD2. Germline assignment: CDR1 SGHRS and CDR2 YFSETQ. V lost 3 bases to trimming and J lost 4 bases; unmatched junction nucleotides: 6. This CDR3 comprises 15 residues. The CDR3 DNA sequence: TGCGCCAGCAGCTCTCTAGCGGGGGTGGGAGAGACCCAGTACTTC. This encodes CASSSLAGVGETQYF.

The V gene is TRBV27, the J gene TRBJ1-5; 7 bases agree with TRBD1. From germline, CDR1 is MNHEY and CDR2 SMNVEV (reference sequence). Losses at the gene ends were 6 bases for V and 0 bases for J; bases not matched to a gene: 2. The CDR3 spans 14 residues. CDR3 residues: CASRRGHSNQPQHF. The CDR3 DNA is TGTGCCAGCAGGAGGGGGCATAGCAATCAGCCCCAGCATTTT.

The sample holds a few counts of this clone. It is likely a read error: a sequence one base away is far more abundant. The sample carries other DNA sequences with the same CDR3. The V gene is TRBV5-4, the J gene TRBJ1-5, with 7 bases identical to TRBD1. V shed 4 bases and J 5 bases; nucleotides not matched to a gene: 15. Germline values: CDR1 SGHNT, CDR2 YYREEE (reference sequence). This CDR3 is 17 amino acids long. The CDR3 sequence is CASSQGTDKGFDQPQHF. The CDR3 DNA follows: TGTGCCAGCAGCCAGGGGACAGATAAAGGTTTTGATCAGCCCCAGCATTTT.

V and J are TRBV27 and TRBJ1-5, with D perhaps matching TRBD1 (6 bases). CDR3 length: 16 amino acids. Germline loops: CDR1 MNHEY, CDR2 SMNVEV (reference sequence). The ends were cut back, 6 bases at V and 2 bases at J, with 17 bases in the middle. CDR3 protein: CASSPTPGVRNQPQHF. The DNA of the CDR3 is TGTGCCAGCAGCCCAACTCCAGGGGTGCGCAATCAGCCCCAGCATTTT.

The chain carries TRBV18 and TRBJ1-1; D is uncertain. Germline CDR1 KGHSH, CDR2 LQKENI. This CDR3 has 13 residues. Trimming left V 3 bases short and J 1 base short, with 6 bases between. The CDR3 here is CASSPAQNTEAFF. The CDR3, as DNA: TGTGCCAGCTCACCCGCCCAGAACACTGAAGCTTTCTTT.

This chain uses TRBV30 with TRBJ2-5; D is uncertain. The CDR3 covers 13 residues. The germline V gene has CDR1 GTSNPN and CDR2 SVGIG (reference sequence). Deletions cut 4 bases from V and 0 bases from J, with 9 bases between. This CDR3 reads CAWKGSYQETQYF. The CDR3 nucleotides are TGTGCCTGGAAAGGGTCGTACCAAGAGACCCAGTACTTC.

V is TRBV7-2 and J is TRBJ2-3, with D perhaps TRBD2 (5 bases). Between the trimmed V and J ends, which lost 5 bases and 1 base, there was a span of 10 bases. This CDR3 is built from 14 residues. The germline V gene encodes CDR1 SGHTA and CDR2 FQGNSA. Here the CDR3 reads CASSTSQGTDTQYF. CDR3 bases: TGTGCCAGCAGCACTAGTCAGGGCACAGATACGCAGTATTTT.

This clone turned up a few times. The rearrangement uses TRBV25-1 and TRBJ2-7; 8 bases fit TRBD1. Losses at the gene ends were 5 bases for V and 2 bases for J; bases not matched to a gene: 2. The CDR3 consists of 13 residues. Per germline, CDR1 MGHDK and CDR2 SYGVNS. The CDR3 loop reads CASSRQGTYEQYF. CDR3 nucleotides: TGTGCCAGCAGTCGACAGGGGACCTACGAGCAGTACTTC.

The V call is TRBV6-5, the J call TRBJ1-1; D unclear. This CDR3 spans 14 amino acids. V was trimmed by 2 bases and J by 4 bases, leaving 11 bases between them. CDR1 MNHEY and CDR2 SVGAGI come from the germline V gene. The CDR3, as DNA: TGTGCCAGCAGTTACAAGGGCGGGAGCACTGAAGCTTTCTTT. Amino acid sequence: CASSYKGGSTEAFF.

The chain is built from TRBV6-5 and TRBJ2-7; TRBD2 aligns across 8 bases. Germline CDR1 is MNHEY and CDR2 is SVGAGI. The CDR3 consists of 11 residues. Germline trimming cut 8 bases from V and 4 bases from J; bases unmatched to any gene: 1. The CDR3: CASRGGYEQYF. CDR3 DNA: TGTGCCAGCCGGGGGGGGTACGAGCAGTACTTC.

The chain has TRBV7-2 and TRBJ1-5, with D perhaps matching TRBD1 (5 bases). The CDR3 covers 15 residues. The germline V gene has CDR1 SGHTA and CDR2 FQGNSA. Trimming cost V 4 bases and J 3 bases, with 13 bases left between them. The CDR3 loop is CASSSPQVNNQPQHF. The CDR3, as DNA: TGTGCCAGCAGCTCCCCACAGGTAAACAATCAGCCCCAGCATTTT. The whole variable domain, remainder taken from reference TRBV7-2 and TRBJ1-5, is GAGVSQSPSNKVTEKGKDVELRCDPISGHTALYWYRQSLGQGLEFLIYFQGNSAPDKSGLPSDRFSAERTGGSVSTLTIQRTQQEDSAVYLCASSSPQVNNQPQHFGDGTRLSIL.

This clone was seen only a few times. The chain joins TRBV6-5 to TRBJ1-6; D is ambiguous. Germline V lookup: CDR1 MNHEY, CDR2 SVGAGI. V gave up 0 bases and J gave up 13 bases, with 7 bases separating them. CDR3 length: 12 residues. For the CDR3, the DNA is TGTGCCAGCAGTTACTCGGGGAGGCCCCTCCACTTT. Translated: CASSYSGRPLHF.

The chain recombines TRBV10-3 with TRBJ1-5; D remains ambiguous. Germline CDR1 is ENHRY and CDR2 is SYGVKD. V was trimmed by 4 bases and J by 3 bases, leaving 4 bases between them. CDR3 length: 12 residues. Written as DNA, the CDR3 is TGTGCCATCAGTGCGGACAATCAGCCCCAGCATTTT. It codes for CAISADNQPQHF.

The chain couples TRBV7-9 to TRBJ1-3; possible D gene TRBD1, 5 bases. This CDR3 spans 17 amino acids. V lost 5 bases to trimming and J lost 1 base, with 18 bases between them. Germline V gene lookup returns CDR1 SEHNR and CDR2 FQNEAQ (reference sequence). The CDR3 region is CASSLLGAIISGNTIYF. In DNA form, the CDR3 reads TGTGCCAGCAGCCTACTAGGGGCCATTATATCTGGAAACACCATATATTTT.

The rearrangement uses TRBV10-3 and TRBJ2-5; 7 bases agree with TRBD1. Germline CDR1 reads ENHRY; CDR2 reads SYGVKD. This CDR3 has 12 amino acids. J gave up 4 bases and V 11 bases, and 7 bases lay outside the gene matches. The CDR3 sequence is CAAAPGGETQYF. The DNA of the CDR3 is TGTGCCGCAGCCCCAGGGGGAGAGACCCAGTACTTC.

The genes are TRBV11-1 and TRBJ2-7, with 9 bases that match TRBD2. V shed 6 bases and J 2 bases; nucleotides not matched to a gene: 5. The CDR3 runs to 14 residues. CDR1 is SGHAT and CDR2 is FQDESV in the germline V gene (reference sequence). DNA of the CDR3: TGTGCCAGCAGATCGGGACTAGCTACCTACGAGCAGTACTTC. Amino acid sequence: CASRSGLATYEQYF. Filled out from reference TRBV11-1 and TRBJ2-7, the complete variable domain reads EAEVAQSPRYKITEKSQAVAFWCDPISGHATLYWYRQILGQGPELLVQFQDESVVDDSQLPKDRFSAERLKGVDSTLKIQPAELGDSAMYLCASRSGLATYEQYFGPGTRLTVT.

The chain recombines TRBV5-4 with TRBJ2-3; 9 bases are shared with TRBD2. In germline, CDR1 is SGHNT, CDR2 YYREEE (reference sequence). Trimming cost V 6 bases and J 5 bases; bases outside gene matches: 10. The CDR3 spans 15 residues. The CDR3, as DNA: TGTGCCAGCAAGCTTGGTGGCGGGGGGGTAGATACGCAGTATTTT. It specifies CASKLGGGGVDTQYF. Full variable domain (remainder filled in from reference TRBV5-4 and TRBJ2-3): ETGVTQSPTHLIKTRGQQVTLRCSSQSGHNTVSWYQQALGQGPQFIFQYYREEENGRGNFPPRFSGLQFPNYSSELNVNALELDDSALYLCASKLGGGGVDTQYFGPGTRLTVL.

This clone was found once. J is TRBJ2-7 and V is TRBV18; D might be TRBD1 (5 bases). Trimming stripped 1 base from V and 3 bases from J, with 16 bases between. Germline V gene lookup returns CDR1 KGHSH and CDR2 LQKENI. The CDR3 extends over 16 amino acids. CDR3: CASSPLGQGLNYEQYF. CDR3 coding DNA: TGTGCCAGCTCACCACTGGGTCAGGGCCTTAACTACGAGCAGTACTTC.

The CDR3 is CAYTVGGGSPLHF. CDR3 in DNA: TGTGCCTACACGGTGGGGGGCGGTTCACCCCTCCACTTT. This chain links TRBV30 with TRBJ1-6, with TRBD1 as a possible D gene (6 bases). Germline lookup yields CDR1 GTSNPN and CDR2 SVGIG (reference sequence). This CDR3 is built from 13 residues. V lost 7 bases to trimming and J lost 9 bases, with 16 bases between them.

This clone was recorded only once. This chain joins TRBV2 and TRBJ2-7; 8 bases fit TRBD2. Losses at the gene ends were 7 bases for V and 2 bases for J; bases not matched to a gene: 4. Germline CDR1 reads SNHLY; CDR2 reads FYNNEI. The CDR3 is 13 amino acids. The CDR3: CASTSGGTYEQYF. In DNA, the CDR3 is TGTGCCAGCACCAGCGGGGGTACCTACGAGCAGTACTTC.

The genes are TRBV5-6 and TRBJ2-5; the D gene is possibly TRBD1 (6 bases). V was trimmed by 4 bases and J by 1 base, leaving 8 bases between them. The germline gives CDR1 SGHDT, CDR2 YYEEEE. This CDR3 is built from 13 residues. The CDR3 loop reads CASSPQGQETQYF. CDR3 bases: TGTGCCAGCAGCCCACAGGGCCAAGAGACCCAGTACTTC.

The CDR3 protein is CASSSGTGGYEQYF. The CDR3 nucleotides are TGTGCCAGCAGCTCCGGGACAGGTGGTTACGAGCAGTACTTC. This chain connects TRBV2 to TRBJ2-7; TRBD1 aligns across 8 bases. Looked up from germline, CDR1 is SNHLY and CDR2 is FYNNEI. The CDR3 runs to 14 residues. Germline trimming cut 6 bases from V and 4 bases from J; bases unmatched to any gene: 8.